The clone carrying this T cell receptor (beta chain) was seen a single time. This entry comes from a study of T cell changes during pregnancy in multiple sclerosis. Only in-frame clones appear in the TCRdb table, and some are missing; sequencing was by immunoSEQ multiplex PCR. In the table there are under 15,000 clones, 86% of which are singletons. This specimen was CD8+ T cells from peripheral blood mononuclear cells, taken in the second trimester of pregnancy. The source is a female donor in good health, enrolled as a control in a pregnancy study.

CDR3 nucleotide sequence: TGCAGCGTTGACGGGGGAGACTATGAGCAGTTCTTC. As protein: CSVDGGDYEQFF. The V call is TRBV29-1, the J call TRBJ2-1; possible D gene TRBD2, 6 bases. Deletions cut 3 bases from V and 8 bases from J, with 11 bases between. The CDR3 runs to 12 residues. Germline V gene lookup returns CDR1 SQVTM and CDR2 ANQGSEA.